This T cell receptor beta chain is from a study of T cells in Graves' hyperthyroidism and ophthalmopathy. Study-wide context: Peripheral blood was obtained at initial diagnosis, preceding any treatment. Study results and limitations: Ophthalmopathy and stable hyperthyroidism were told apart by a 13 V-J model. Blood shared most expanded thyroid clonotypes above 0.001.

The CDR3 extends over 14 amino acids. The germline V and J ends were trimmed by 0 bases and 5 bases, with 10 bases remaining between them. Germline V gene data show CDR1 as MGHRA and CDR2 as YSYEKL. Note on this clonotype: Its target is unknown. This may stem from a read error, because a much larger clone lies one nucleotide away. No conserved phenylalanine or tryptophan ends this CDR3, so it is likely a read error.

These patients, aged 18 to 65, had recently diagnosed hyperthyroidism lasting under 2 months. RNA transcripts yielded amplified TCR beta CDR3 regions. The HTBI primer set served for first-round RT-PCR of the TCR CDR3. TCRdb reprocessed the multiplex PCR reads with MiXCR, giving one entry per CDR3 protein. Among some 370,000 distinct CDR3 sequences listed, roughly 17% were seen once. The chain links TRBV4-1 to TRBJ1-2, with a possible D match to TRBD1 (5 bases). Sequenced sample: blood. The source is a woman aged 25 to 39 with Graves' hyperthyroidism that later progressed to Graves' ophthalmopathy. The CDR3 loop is CASSQERGGYGYTL. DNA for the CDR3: TGCGCCAGCAGCCAAGAACGGGGGGGGTATGGCTACACCCTC.